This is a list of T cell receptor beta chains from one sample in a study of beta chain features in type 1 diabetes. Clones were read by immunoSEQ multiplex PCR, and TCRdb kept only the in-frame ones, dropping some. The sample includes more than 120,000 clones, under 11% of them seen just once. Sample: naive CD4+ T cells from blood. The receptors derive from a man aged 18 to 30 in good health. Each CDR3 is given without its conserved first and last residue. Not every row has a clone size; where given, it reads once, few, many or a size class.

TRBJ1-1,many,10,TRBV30,AWGQGNTEAF
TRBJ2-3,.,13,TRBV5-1,ASSRVGGQSDTQY
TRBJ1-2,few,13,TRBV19,ASSIDRRETYGYT
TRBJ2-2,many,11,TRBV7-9,ASRDTNTGELF
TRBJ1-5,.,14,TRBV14,ASSQESVSSNQPQH
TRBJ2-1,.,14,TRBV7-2,ASSAGLAGGGNEQF
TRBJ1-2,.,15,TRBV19,ASSIAAGQLLNYGYT
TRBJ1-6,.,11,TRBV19,ATSLSYNSPLH
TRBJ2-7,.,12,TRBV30,AWTGTVKVYEQY
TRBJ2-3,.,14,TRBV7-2,ASSQTSGDGRNTQY
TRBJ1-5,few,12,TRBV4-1,ASSPAGGLQPQH
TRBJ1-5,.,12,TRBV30,AWSVIGGSQPQH
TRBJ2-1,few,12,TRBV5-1,ASSPSGGASEQF
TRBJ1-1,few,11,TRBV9,ASSVQGADEAF
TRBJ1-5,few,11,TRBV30,AWTGTLGQPQH
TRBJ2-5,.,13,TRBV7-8,ASSNSGLDQETQY
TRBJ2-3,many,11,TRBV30,AWRTRSTDTQY